The source of this T cell receptor (beta chain) is a study of brain T cells in children with intractable seizures (dated by TCRdb to 2020 to 2022). About the study as a whole: A NanoString immunology panel was first used to screen resected brain tissue from about 56 pediatric epilepsy surgery cases for immune gene transcripts. Among the roughly twelve selected surgery cases, pre-surgery blood was additionally sequenced for eight, leaving four cases with brain tissue only. What the study reported, not specific to this receptor: Sequencing depth differed between pre- and post-surgery blood, so clones missing from the pre-surgery sample may reflect undersampling. The patients' HCMV serostatus was not known, and viral specificity was inferred solely from CDR3 sequence similarity.

The time point tag for this specimen amounts to: blood from clinic visit 5 months post-surgery; TSC patient then seizure free. The surgery cases that showed the highest brain T cell transcript signatures were chosen for TCR beta chain sequencing of brain tissue, and of blood when it was available. Before surgery, the patients had been given at least one anti-epileptic drug. TCR-sequenced patients were children with drug-resistant epilepsy due to tuberous sclerosis complex, focal cortical dysplasia, Rasmussen encephalitis or hemimegalencephaly. Bulk genomic DNA was isolated from unsorted brain tissue and whole blood using the Monarch genomic DNA purification kit. V lost 0 bases and J lost 4 bases; the stretch between them is 10 bases long. The germline V gene (reference sequence) supplies CDR1 LGHDT and CDR2 YNNKEL. The CDR3 measures 15 amino acids from cysteine to phenylalanine. Kept here is only the CDR3 DNA, which spans 45 bases and is read in frame from base 1.

The immunoSEQ assay was applied to genomic DNA to generate the TCR beta chain sequences. Per the authors' processing: CDR3 sequences that did not begin with the conserved framework cysteine at position 104 were removed by hand. Clonality was calculated as one minus the normalized Shannon's Diversity Index, with values ranging from 0 (maximal diversity) to 1 (oligoclonal). Chi-squared comparison-of-proportions tests were used to check whether the frequency of the same CDR3 differed between samples, for example brain versus blood. Public clonotypes were found through immuneACCESS searches, while the VDJdb browser was used to judge similarity to known antiviral clonotypes. TCRdb provides this immuneACCESS table in a form limited to in-frame rearrangements. Some clones are lacking; in checked studies, under half of them reflect an unresolved V gene, and why the rest are absent is not known. V and J calls and clone size are those listed in that table; D and trimming were worked out from the DNA. For this sample there are about 350,000 clones; 93% appear just once. Roughly 5.7% of the sample rests with the top ten.

In regard to this clone: The specificity of this receptor is unknown. Within one base of it there is no much larger clone, and no base qualities were kept. The same CDR3 is also encoded by other DNA sequences in this sample.

In this chain, TRBV3-1 (or the pseudogene TRBV3-2) is recombined with TRBJ1-3; the best D guess is TRBD1, with 5 bases matching. Here the sequenced sample was peripheral blood, taken 5 to 6 months after surgery. This TCR derives from a boy in the first two years of life with tuberous sclerosis and intractable seizures. The DNA reads TGTGCCAGCAGCCAAGATAGGGGACCGGGAAACACCATATATTTT. The resulting protein is CASSQDRGPGNTIYF.